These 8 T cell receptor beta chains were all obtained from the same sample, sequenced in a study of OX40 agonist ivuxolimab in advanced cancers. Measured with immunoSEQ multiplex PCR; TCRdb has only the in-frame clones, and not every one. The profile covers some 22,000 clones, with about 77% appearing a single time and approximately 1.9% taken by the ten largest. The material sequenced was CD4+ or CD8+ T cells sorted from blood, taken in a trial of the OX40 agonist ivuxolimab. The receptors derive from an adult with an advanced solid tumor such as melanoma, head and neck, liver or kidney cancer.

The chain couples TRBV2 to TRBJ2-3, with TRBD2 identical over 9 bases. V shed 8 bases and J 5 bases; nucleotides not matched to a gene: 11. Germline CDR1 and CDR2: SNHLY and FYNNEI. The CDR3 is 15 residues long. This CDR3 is CASRYGGGAVDTQYF. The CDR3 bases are TGTGCCAGCCGTTACGGCGGGGGGGCCGTAGATACGCAGTATTTT.

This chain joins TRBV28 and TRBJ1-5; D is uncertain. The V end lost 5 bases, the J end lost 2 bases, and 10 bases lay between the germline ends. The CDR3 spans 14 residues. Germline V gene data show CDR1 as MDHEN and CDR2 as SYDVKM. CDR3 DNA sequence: TGTGCCAGCAGTCCACCCTTTCGCAATCAGCCCCAGCATTTT. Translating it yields CASSPPFRNQPQHF.

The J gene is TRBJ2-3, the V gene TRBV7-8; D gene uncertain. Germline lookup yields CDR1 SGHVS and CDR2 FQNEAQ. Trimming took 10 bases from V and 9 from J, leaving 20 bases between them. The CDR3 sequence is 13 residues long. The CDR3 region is CAIQTQSPGTQYF. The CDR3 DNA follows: TGTGCCATCCAAACCCAGAGCCCTGGGACGCAGTATTTT.

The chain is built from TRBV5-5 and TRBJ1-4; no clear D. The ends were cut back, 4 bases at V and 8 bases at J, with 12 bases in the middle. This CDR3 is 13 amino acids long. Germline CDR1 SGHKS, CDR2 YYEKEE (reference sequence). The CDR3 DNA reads TGTGCCAGCAGCGGTCCTCGCGAGGAAAAACTGTTTTTT. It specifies CASSGPREEKLFF.

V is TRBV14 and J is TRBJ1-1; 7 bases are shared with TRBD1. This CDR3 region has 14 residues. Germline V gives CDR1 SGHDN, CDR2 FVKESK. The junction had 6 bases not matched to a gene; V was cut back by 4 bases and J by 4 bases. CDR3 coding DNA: TGTGCCAGCAGCCCCAGACAGGGCGGCACTGAAGCTTTCTTT. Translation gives CASSPRQGGTEAFF.

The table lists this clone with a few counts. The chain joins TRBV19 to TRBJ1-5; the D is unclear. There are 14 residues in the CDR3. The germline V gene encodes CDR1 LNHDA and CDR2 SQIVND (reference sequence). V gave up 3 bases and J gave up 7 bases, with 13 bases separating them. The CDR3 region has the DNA TGTGCCAGTAGTATTAACTCCTTTTCCCAGCCCCAGCATTTT. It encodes CASSINSFSQPQHF.

In DNA, the CDR3 is TGTGCCACCAGCAGAAGACAGGGGGGAAATTCACCCCTCCACTTT. It specifies CATSRRQGGNSPLHF. The V gene is TRBV15, the J gene TRBJ1-6; 9 nucleotides align to TRBD1. This CDR3 is 15 amino acids long. V shed 2 bases, J shed 7 bases, and the junction held 3 bases outside the gene matches. Germline assignment: CDR1 LNHNV and CDR2 YYDKDF (reference sequence).

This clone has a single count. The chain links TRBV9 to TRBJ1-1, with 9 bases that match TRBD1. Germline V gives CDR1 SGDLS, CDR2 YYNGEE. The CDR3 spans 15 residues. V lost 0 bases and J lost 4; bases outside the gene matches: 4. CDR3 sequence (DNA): TGTGCCAGCAGCGTAGTGGGACAGGGTGGCACTGAAGCTTTCTTT. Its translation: CASSVVGQGGTEAFF.